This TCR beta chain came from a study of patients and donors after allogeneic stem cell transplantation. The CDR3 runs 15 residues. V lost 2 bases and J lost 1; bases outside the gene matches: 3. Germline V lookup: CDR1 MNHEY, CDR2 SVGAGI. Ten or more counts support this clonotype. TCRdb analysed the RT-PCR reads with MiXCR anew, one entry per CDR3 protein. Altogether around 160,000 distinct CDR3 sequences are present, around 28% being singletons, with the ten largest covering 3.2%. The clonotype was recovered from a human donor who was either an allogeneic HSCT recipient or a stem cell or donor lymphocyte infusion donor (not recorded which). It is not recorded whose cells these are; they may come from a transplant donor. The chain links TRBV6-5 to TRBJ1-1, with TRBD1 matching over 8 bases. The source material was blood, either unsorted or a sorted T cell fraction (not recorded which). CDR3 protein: CASSYTTGGNTEAFF. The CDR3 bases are TGTGCCAGCAGTTACACCACAGGGGGGAACACTGAAGCTTTCTTT.